This T cell receptor (beta chain) was captured by sequencing in a study of T-cell memory formation after mild COVID-19. Study information: Clustering of TCRs was largely donor specific. Whole-study results and caveats: There were some responding clones in pre-infection memory, which suggested that cross-reactive memory had joined. A second wave expanding day 15 to 37 was CD4+-biased; contracting clones were balanced. SARS-CoV-2 specificity was not confirmed for second-wave clones peaking on day 37.

MiXCR was run by TCRdb on the 5' RACE reads, yielding one entry per CDR3 protein. The sample holds 250,000 to 400,000 distinct CDR3 sequences, approximately 14% seen once. This clonotype was detected a few times. What it binds is not known. CDR1 MNHEY and CDR2 SVGAGI come from the germline V gene. The CDR3 sequence is 15 residues long. V lost 6 bases, J lost 4 bases, and 7 bases stayed unmatched. The sequence came from a young man who had mild COVID-19 (a few samples of this study predate the infection). Cell type and time point are not known. The sample comprised PBMCs or a T cell subset sorted from them (not recorded which). V is TRBV6-5 and J is TRBJ1-5, with 9 nucleotides matching TRBD1. Here the CDR3 reads CASSLTGTGNQPQHF. For the CDR3, the DNA is TGTGCCAGCAGCTTGACCGGGACAGGGAATCAGCCCCAGCATTTT.